This T cell receptor (beta chain) is drawn from a study of T cells in Graves' hyperthyroidism and ophthalmopathy. TCR beta CDR3 regions were amplified from RNA. The HTBI primer set drove a first-round RT-PCR of the TCR CDR3. A single record per CDR3 protein comes from TCRdb applying MiXCR to the multiplex PCR reads. The sample consists of around 260,000 distinct CDR3 sequences, about 25% of them appearing once. Study-wide findings and caveats: In the blood, most expanded thyroid clonotypes above 0.001 appeared as well.

At least ten counts were recorded for this clonotype. Antigen: not known. The CDR3 extends over 12 amino acids. The V end lost 5 bases, the J end lost 9 bases, and 11 bases lay between the germline ends. Germline lookup yields CDR1 WSHSY and CDR2 SAAADI. It was uncontrolled infection, other autoimmune disease, pregnancy or lactation that excluded patients. The study collected blood at first hyperthyroidism diagnosis, before any ophthalmopathy symptoms arose. Out of roughly 10 ml of fresh peripheral blood came the PBMCs. The sample was blood. The chain uses TRBV10-2 and TRBJ1-5; D uncertain. This clonotype was obtained from a man in his forties with Graves' hyperthyroidism that later progressed to Graves' ophthalmopathy. The CDR3 sequence is CASSRERTPQHF. The DNA of the CDR3 is TGCGCCAGCAGTCGGGAGCGAACGCCCCAGCATTTT.